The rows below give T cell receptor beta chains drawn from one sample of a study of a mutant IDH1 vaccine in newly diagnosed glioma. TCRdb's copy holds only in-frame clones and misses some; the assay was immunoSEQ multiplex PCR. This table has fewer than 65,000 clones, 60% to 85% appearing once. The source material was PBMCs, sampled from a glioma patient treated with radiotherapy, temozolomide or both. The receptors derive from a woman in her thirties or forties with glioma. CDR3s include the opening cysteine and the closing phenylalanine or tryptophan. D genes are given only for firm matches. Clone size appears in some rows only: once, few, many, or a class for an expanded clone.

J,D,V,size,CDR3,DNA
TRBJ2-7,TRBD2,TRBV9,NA,CASSAGGAMAYEQYF,TGTGCCAGCAGCGCGGGGGGAGCAATGGCCTACGAGCAGTACTTC
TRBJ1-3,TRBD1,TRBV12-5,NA,CASGLVLGTAGNTIYF,TGTGCTAGTGGTTTGGTACTTGGGACAGCTGGAAACACCATATATTTT
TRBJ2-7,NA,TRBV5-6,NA,CASSLGGHGEDEQYF,TGTGCCAGCAGCTTGGGGGGGCATGGGGAGGACGAGCAGTACTTC
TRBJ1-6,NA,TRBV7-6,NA,CASSLGVDGSPYNSPLHF,TGTGCCAGCAGCTTAGGGGTTGACGGCTCGCCCTATAATTCACCCCTCCACTTT
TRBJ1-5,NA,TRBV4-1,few,CASSLSAVQPQHF,TGCGCCAGCAGCCTTTCGGCGGTTCAGCCCCAGCATTTT
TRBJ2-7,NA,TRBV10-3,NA,CAISVGGSPYEQYF,TGTGCCATCAGTGTTGGGGGGTCACCCTACGAGCAGTACTTC
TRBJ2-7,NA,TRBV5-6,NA,CASSFDGAGAYEQYF,TGTGCCAGCAGCTTTGATGGGGCCGGCGCCTACGAGCAGTACTTC
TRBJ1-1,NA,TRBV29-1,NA,CSVVGGISTEAFF,TGCAGCGTTGTAGGCGGGATCAGCACTGAAGCTTTCTTT
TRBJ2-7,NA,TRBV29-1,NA,CSVVPGATYEQYF,TGCAGCGTTGTACCGGGGGCCACCTACGAGCAGTACTTC
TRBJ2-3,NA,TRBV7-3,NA,CASSARGDTQYF,TGTGCCAGCAGCGCCCGGGGAGATACGCAGTATTTT
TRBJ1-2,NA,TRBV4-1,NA,CASSQESRLDGYTF,TGCGCCAGCAGCCAAGAAAGCCGTCTGGACGGCTACACCTTC
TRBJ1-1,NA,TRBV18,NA,CASSPRRGENTEAFF,TGTGCCAGCTCACCCCGTCGGGGGGAGAACACTGAAGCTTTCTTT
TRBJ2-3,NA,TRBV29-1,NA,CSLGGRYADTQYF,TGCAGCCTCGGCGGGCGGTACGCAGATACGCAGTATTTT
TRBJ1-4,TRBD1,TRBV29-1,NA,CSVAGYRGQETTNEKLFF,TGCAGCGTCGCTGGCTACAGGGGGCAGGAGACGACTAATGAAAAACTGTTTTTT
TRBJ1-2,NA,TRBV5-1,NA,CASSLGQGIAFGSGYTF,TGCGCCAGCAGCTTGGGGCAGGGGATAGCGTTTGGTTCTGGCTACACCTTC
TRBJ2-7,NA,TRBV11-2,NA,CASSLALIWGEQYF,TGTGCCAGCAGCTTAGCCTTAATTTGGGGGGAGCAGTACTTC
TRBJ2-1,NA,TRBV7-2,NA,CASSQVDEQFF,TGTGCCAGCAGCCAAGTGGATGAGCAGTTCTTC
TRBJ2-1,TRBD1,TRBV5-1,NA,CASSLGGQKRNEQFF,TGCGCCAGCAGCTTGGGGGGACAGAAAAGGAATGAGCAGTTCTTC
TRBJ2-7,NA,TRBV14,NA,CASSQGLAYEQYF,TGTGCCAGCAGCCAAGGGTTAGCCTACGAGCAGTACTTC
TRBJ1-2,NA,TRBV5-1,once,CASSLETAVHYGYTF,TGCGCCAGCAGCTTGGAGACAGCCGTACACTATGGCTACACCTTC
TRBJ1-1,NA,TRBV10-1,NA,CASSEGTTEAFF,TGCGCCAGCAGTGAGGGGACCACTGAAGCTTTCTTT
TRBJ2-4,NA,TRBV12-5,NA,CASESSKNIQYF,TGTGCTAGTGAGAGTAGTAAAAACATTCAGTACTTC
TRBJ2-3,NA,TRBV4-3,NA,CASSPRRERDTQYF,TGCGCCAGCAGCCCCCGCAGGGAACGCGATACGCAGTATTTT
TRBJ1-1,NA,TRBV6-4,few,CASSAGMNTEAFF,TGTGCCAGCAGTGCTGGGATGAACACTGAAGCTTTCTTT
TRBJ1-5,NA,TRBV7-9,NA,CASSQTADQPQHF,TGTGCCAGCAGCCAGACGGCGGACCAGCCCCAGCATTTT
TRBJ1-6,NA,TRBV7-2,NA,CASSLLQNSPLHF,TGTGCCAGCAGCTTACTACAGAACTCACCCCTCCACTTT
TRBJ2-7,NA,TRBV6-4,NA,CARTTIPPGPHLYEQYF,TGTGCCAGAACCACAATACCACCGGGACCCCATCTTTACGAGCAGTACTTC
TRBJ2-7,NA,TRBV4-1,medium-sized,CASSKDSTYYEQYF,TGCGCCAGCAGTAAGGACAGTACCTACTACGAGCAGTACTTC
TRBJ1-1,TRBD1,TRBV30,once,CAWVIQGAVNTEAFF,TGTGCCTGGGTTATACAGGGGGCCGTGAACACTGAAGCTTTCTTT
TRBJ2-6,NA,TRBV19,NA,CASSISTFLTGANVLTF,TGTGCCAGTAGTATATCTACTTTCCTTACTGGGGCCAACGTCCTGACTTTC
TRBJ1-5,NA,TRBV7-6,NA,CASSARVGNQPQHF,TGTGCCAGCAGCGCCCGAGTTGGCAATCAGCCCCAGCATTTT
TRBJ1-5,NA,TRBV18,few,CASSPPNNLGPNQPQHF,TGTGCCAGCTCACCACCTAACAACCTTGGGCCTAATCAGCCCCAGCATTTT
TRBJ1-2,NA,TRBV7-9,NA,CASSSGGYTF,TGTGCCAGCAGCTCCGGTGGCTACACCTTC
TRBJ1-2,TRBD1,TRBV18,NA,CASSPGTGDYGYTF,TGTGCCAGCTCCCCCGGGACAGGGGACTATGGCTACACCTTC
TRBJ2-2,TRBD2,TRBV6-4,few,CASSPMRGEGGELFF,TGTGCCAGCAGCCCCATGCGGGGGGAAGGCGGGGAGCTGTTTTTT
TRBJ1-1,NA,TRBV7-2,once,CASSLGRLLEAFF,TGTGCCAGCAGCTTAGGAAGGCTCCTTGAAGCTTTCTTT
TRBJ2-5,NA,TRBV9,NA,CASSPRGRAWYQETQYF,TGTGCCAGCAGCCCCCGCGGAAGGGCCTGGTACCAAGAGACCCAGTACTTC
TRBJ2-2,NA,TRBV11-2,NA,CASSLMTGGTGELFF,TGTGCCAGCAGCTTAATGACGGGTGGGACCGGGGAGCTGTTTTTT
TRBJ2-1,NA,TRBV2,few,CARDGRGETYNEQFF,TGTGCCAGAGATGGGAGGGGGGAAACCTACAATGAGCAGTTCTTC
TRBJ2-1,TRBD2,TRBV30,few,CAWSRSGGAYNEQFF,TGTGCCTGGAGTCGGAGCGGGGGGGCCTACAATGAGCAGTTCTTC
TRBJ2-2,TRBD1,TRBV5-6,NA,CASSLESAGGTGELFF,TGTGCCAGCAGCTTGGAATCGGCAGGGGGCACCGGGGAGCTGTTTTTT
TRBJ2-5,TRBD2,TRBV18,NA,CASSPTGTSWEETQYF,TGTGCCAGCTCACCCACCGGGACTAGCTGGGAAGAGACCCAGTACTTC
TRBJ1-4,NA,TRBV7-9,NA,CASSLALRGAANEKLFF,TGTGCCAGCAGCTTAGCGCTGAGGGGAGCGGCTAATGAAAAACTGTTTTTT
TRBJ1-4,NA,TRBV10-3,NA,CASKEGSGREKLFF,TGTGCCAGCAAAGAAGGGTCCGGACGGGAAAAACTGTTTTTT
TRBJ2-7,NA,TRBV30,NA,CAWSVHGTYEQYF,TGTGCCTGGAGTGTACATGGGACCTACGAGCAGTACTTC
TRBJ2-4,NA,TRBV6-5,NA,CASSPRGENIQYF,TGTGCCAGCAGTCCCCGGGGAGAAAACATTCAGTACTTC
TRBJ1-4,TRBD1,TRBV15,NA,CATSRLTGANEKLFF,TGTGCCACCAGCAGATTGACAGGGGCTAATGAAAAACTGTTTTTT
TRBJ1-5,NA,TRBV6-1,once,CASSPRGGNQPQHF,TGTGCCAGCAGTCCCCGGGGAGGCAATCAGCCCCAGCATTTT
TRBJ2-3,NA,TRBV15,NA,CATSSSLGVDRGSTDTQYF,TGTGCCACCAGCAGCTCACTAGGGGTAGATCGGGGTTCCACAGATACGCAGTATTTT
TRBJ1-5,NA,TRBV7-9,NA,CASSPDGMSNQPQHF,TGTGCCAGCAGCCCGGACGGGATGAGCAATCAGCCCCAGCATTTT
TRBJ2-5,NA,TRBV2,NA,CASGSSSAGETQYF,TGTGCCAGCGGGTCCTCTAGCGCGGGGGAGACCCAGTACTTC
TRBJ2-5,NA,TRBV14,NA,CASSQDLVRTFQETQYF,TGTGCCAGCAGCCAAGATTTAGTGAGAACCTTCCAAGAGACCCAGTACTTC